These T cell receptor beta chains were read from a single sample in a study of vaccination and CD4 T cells after COVID-19. The antigens these receptors bind are not known. TCRdb ran MiXCR on the PCR reads and lists one entry per CDR3 protein. This table has 11,000 to 15,000 distinct CDR3 sequences, around 59% appearing once. Sample: CD4+ T cells from blood, cultured in vitro. These receptors were taken from a human donor who had recovered from COVID-19. Each CDR3 is given with its conserved first and last residue. The order of the fields is J gene, V gene, CDR3 length, CDR3 protein.

TRBJ1-5 TRBV12-3/TRBV12-4 14 CASSFGQNNQPQHF
TRBJ2-7 TRBV27 16 CASSFTVAGGPNEQYF
TRBJ1-1 TRBV7-2 13 CASSSVPGTEAFF
TRBJ1-2 TRBV2 14 CASRTAGGAYGYTF
TRBJ2-3 TRBV20-1 14 CSAFLAERTDTQYF
TRBJ2-3 TRBV27 15 CASKALGTSSYTQYF
TRBJ2-7 TRBV27 14 CASMSGRSSYEQYF
TRBJ2-5 TRBV6-1 15 CASSVTSGRAETQYF
TRBJ1-5 TRBV15 14 CATSRTGSNQPQHF
TRBJ2-3 TRBV7-9 14 CASTASGNTDTQYF
TRBJ1-5 TRBV19 16 CASSSPWGARNQPQHF
TRBJ1-5 TRBV2 14 CASSQDMSNQPQHF
TRBJ1-1 TRBV27 15 CASSLQGRSNTEAFF
TRBJ1-1 TRBV19 16 CASSMQAGRPNAEAFF
TRBJ2-4 TRBV6-2/TRBV6-3 16 CASSYGAGLAKNIQYF
TRBJ2-5 TRBV20-1 17 CSARKAGSGGSGETQYF
TRBJ2-2 TRBV25-1 14 CASTPTGKTGELFF
TRBJ2-1 TRBV6-1 17 CASSEQTWGQGSDEQFF
TRBJ1-2 TRBV28 13 CASSPKGSLGYTF
TRBJ2-3 TRBV6-4 12 CASSDGQDTQYF
TRBJ1-1 TRBV7-2 14 CASSLLSGTTEAFF
TRBJ1-1 TRBV30 14 CAWSVTGGGTEAFF
TRBJ2-4 TRBV20-1 13 CSAQGLGGNIQYF
TRBJ1-6 TRBV19 15 CASSIDRGFDSPLHF
TRBJ2-3 TRBV7-2 14 CASSSLAGTRSLGF
TRBJ1-2 TRBV30 14 CAWSRRGLVYGYTF
TRBJ2-4 TRBV20-1 11 CSASSPDIQYF
TRBJ2-2 TRBV7-7 13 CASSLGAIGELFF
TRBJ2-3 TRBV11-1 16 CASSSSRTGDTDTQYF
TRBJ1-1 TRBV15 15 CAASRGSPVNTEAFF
TRBJ2-5 TRBV7-7 14 CASSLLPGGETQYF
TRBJ1-2 TRBV6-5 18 CASSYSKGIRPIDYGYTF
TRBJ1-1 TRBV7-9 14 CASSSPPGTLAAFF
TRBJ2-3 TRBV2 14 CATQTLKGGVTQYF
TRBJ1-1 TRBV28 16 CASSLSWTAGGAEAFF